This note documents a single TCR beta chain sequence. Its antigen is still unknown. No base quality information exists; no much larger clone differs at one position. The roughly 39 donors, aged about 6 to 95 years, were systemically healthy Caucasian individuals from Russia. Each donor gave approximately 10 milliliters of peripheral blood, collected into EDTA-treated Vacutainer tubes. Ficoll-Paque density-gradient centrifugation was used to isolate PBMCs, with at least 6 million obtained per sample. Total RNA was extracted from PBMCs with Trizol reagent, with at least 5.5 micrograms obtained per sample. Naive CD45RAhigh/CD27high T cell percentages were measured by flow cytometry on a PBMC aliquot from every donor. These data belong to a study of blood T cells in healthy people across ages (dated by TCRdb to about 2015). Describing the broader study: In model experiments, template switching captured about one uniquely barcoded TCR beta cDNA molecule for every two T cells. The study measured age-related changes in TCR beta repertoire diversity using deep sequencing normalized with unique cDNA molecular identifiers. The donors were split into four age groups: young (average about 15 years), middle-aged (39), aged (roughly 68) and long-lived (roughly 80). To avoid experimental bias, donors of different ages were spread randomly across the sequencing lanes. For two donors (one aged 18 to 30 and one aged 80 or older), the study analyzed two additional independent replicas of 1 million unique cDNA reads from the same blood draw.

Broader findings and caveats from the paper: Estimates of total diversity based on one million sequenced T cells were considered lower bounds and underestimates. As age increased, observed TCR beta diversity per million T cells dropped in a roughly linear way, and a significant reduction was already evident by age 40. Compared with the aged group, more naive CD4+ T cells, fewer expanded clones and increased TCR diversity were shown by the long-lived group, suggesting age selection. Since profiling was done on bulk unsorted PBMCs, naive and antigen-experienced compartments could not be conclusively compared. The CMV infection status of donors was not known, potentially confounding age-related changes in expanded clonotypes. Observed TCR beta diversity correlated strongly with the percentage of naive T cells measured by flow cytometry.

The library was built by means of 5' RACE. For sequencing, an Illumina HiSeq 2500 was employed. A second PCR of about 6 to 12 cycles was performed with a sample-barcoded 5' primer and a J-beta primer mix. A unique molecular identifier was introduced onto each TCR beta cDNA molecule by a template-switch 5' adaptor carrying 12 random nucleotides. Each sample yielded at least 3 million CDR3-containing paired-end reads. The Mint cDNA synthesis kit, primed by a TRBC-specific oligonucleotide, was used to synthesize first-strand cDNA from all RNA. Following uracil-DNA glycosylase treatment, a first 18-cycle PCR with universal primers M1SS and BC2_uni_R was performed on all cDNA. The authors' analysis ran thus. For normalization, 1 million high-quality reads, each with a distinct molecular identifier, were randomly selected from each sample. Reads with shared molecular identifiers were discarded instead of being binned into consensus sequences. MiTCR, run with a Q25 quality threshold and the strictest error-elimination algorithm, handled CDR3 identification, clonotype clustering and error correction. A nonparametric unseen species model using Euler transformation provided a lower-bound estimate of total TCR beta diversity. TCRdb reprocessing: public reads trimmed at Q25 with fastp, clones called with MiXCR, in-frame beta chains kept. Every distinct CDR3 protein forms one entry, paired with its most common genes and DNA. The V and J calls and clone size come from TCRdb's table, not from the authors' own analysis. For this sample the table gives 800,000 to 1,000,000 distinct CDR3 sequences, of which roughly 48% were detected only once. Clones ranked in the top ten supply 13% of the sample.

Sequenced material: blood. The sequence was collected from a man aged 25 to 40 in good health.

The encoded CDR3 is CASSRTRAVDSPLHF. The DNA reads as follows: TGTGCCAGCAGTCGTACACGGGCAGTAGATTCACCCCTCCACTTT. The rearrangement combines TRBV6-5 with TRBJ1-6; the D gene assignment is ambiguous. CDR1 and CDR2, per the germline V gene, are MNHEY and SVGAGI. Measured from the cysteine to the phenylalanine, the CDR3 is 15 residues long. The only DNA kept is the CDR3, 45 bases in frame from the first base. V is reduced by 5 bases and J by 8 bases, leaving a spacing of 16 bases between them.